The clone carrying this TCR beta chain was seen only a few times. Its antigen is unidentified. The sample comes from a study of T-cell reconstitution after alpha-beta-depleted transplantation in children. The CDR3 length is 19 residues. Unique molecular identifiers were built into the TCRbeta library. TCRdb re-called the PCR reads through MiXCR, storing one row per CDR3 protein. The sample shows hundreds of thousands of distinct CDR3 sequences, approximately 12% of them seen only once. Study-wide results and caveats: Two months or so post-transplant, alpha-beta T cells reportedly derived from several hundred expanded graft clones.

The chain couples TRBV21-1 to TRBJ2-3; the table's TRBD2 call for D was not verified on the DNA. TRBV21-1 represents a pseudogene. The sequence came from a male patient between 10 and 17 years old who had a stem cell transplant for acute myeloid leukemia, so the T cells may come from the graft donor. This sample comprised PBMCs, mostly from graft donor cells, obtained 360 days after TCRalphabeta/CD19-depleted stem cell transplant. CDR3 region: CASSKDGRVLRRTADTQYF. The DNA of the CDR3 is TGTGCCAGCAGCAAAGACGGGAGGGTATTGAGGCGCACGGCAGATACGCAGTATTTT.